The subject of this entry is one T cell receptor (beta chain). Approximately 36,000 genome equivalents of blood DNA were amplified for TRB. Germline assignment: CDR1 SGHAT and CDR2 FQNNGV. CDR3 size: 13 residues. This entry comes from a study of T cell clusters in autoimmune cytopenias. TRB rearrangements were amplified by touch-down multiplex PCR with mixed TRB-A/B primers. Each CDR3 protein gets one entry in TCRdb, which reprocessed the multiplex PCR reads and gives no DNA. Its table lists approximately 15,000 distinct CDR3 sequences. The same data also went into a second study, on T cell repertoires in aging, cancer and after chemotherapy. From that report: Clear clonal overlap appeared across healthy donor samples taken over several months to years.

Sample: peripheral blood. The chain joins TRBV11-2 to TRBJ1-4. The clonotype originates from a human donor in good health. The CDR3 loop is CASSSRSDEKLFF.